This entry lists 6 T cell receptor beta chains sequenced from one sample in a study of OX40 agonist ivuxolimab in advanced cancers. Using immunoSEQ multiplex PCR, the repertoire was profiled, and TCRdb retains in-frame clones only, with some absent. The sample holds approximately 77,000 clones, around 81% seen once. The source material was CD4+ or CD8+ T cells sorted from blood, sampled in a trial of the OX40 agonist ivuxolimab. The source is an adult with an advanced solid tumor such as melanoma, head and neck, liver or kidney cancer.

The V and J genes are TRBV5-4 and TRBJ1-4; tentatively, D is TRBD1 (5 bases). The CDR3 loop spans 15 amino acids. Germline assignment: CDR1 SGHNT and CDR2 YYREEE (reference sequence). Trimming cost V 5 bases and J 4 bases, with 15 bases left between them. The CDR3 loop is CASSPRAGRNEKLFF. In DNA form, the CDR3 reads TGTGCCAGCAGTCCTCGGGCAGGGCGTAATGAAAAACTGTTTTTT.

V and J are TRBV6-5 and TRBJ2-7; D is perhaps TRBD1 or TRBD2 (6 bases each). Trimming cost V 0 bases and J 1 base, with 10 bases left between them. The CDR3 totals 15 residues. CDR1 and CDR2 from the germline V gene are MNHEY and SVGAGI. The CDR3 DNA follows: TGTGCCAGCAGTTACTCGGTAGGGGGGTCCTACGAGCAGTACTTC. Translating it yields CASSYSVGGSYEQYF.

The chain's CDR3 is CASSLTSDNQPQHF. The CDR3 coding sequence is TGTGCCAGCAGTTTAACCAGCGATAATCAGCCCCAGCATTTT. The rearrangement links TRBV28 to TRBJ1-5, with unresolved D. Deletions cut 2 bases from V and 4 bases from J, with 9 bases between. The CDR3 is made up of 14 amino acids. Germline CDR1 reads MDHEN; CDR2 reads SYDVKM.

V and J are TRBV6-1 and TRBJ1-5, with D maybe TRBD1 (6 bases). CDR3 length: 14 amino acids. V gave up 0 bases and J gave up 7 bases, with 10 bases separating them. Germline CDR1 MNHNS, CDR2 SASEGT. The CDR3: CASSEARGGQPQHF. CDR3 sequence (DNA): TGTGCCAGCAGTGAAGCCAGGGGCGGACAGCCCCAGCATTTT.

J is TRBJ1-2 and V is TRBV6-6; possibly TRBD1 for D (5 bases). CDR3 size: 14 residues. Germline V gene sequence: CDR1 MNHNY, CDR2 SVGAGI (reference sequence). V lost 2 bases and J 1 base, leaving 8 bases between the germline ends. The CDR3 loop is CASSYQGFNYGYTF. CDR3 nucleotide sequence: TGTGCCAGCAGTTACCAGGGTTTTAACTATGGCTACACCTTC.

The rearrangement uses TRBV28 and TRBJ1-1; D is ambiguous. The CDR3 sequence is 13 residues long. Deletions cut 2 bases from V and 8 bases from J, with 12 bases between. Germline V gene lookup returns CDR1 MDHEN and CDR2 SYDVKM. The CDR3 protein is CASSLVSGVEAFF. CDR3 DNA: TGTGCCAGCAGTTTAGTATCCGGGGTAGAAGCTTTCTTT.